Listed here are 21 T cell receptor beta chains from one sample, sequenced in a study of long-term antiretroviral therapy in people with HIV. The immunoSEQ assay was v3.0, run at survey level. Sequencing used immunoSEQ multiplex PCR; TCRdb keeps in-frame clones, though not all of them. The sample consists of 30,000 to 35,000 clones, 70% to 90% of them appearing once. This specimen was unsorted PBMCs, taken 0.8 years before starting antiretroviral therapy. These receptors were collected from a man younger than 35 with HIV.

CDR3 residues: CASSGSTGAYEQYF. As DNA, the CDR3 is TGTGCCAGCAGCGGATCTACAGGAGCCTACGAGCAGTACTTC. The genes are TRBV9 and TRBJ2-7, with D perhaps TRBD1 (5 bases). CDR3 length: 14 residues. V dropped 3 bases and J dropped 2 bases, with 12 bases sitting between them. Germline V lookup: CDR1 SGDLS, CDR2 YYNGEE.

The chain couples TRBV2 to TRBJ1-1, with unresolved D. Trimming shortened V by 7 bases and J by 0 bases, and 6 bases separated the two germline ends. Germline-derived CDR1 and CDR2 are SNHLY and FYNNEI. CDR3 size: 12 residues. CDR3 DNA sequence: TGTGCCAGCATAGGAGTGAACACTGAAGCTTTCTTT. Translated, it gives CASIGVNTEAFF.

This rearrangement joins TRBV19 to TRBJ1-5; D not resolved. This CDR3 region has 14 residues. The V end lost 3 bases, the J end lost 8 bases, and 14 bases lay between the germline ends. Germline V gives CDR1 LNHDA, CDR2 SQIVND (reference sequence). This CDR3 reads CASSMPGGREPQHF. The CDR3 nucleotides are TGTGCCAGTAGTATGCCCGGTGGGCGCGAGCCCCAGCATTTT. Full variable domain (missing parts from reference TRBV19 and TRBJ1-5): DGGITQSPKYLFRKEGQNVTLSCEQNLNHDAMYWYRQDPGQGLRLIYYSQIVNDFQKGDIAEGYSVSREKKESFPLTVTSAQKNPTAFYLCASSMPGGREPQHFGDGTRLSIL.

The CDR3 sequence is CAWSPDSGNTIYF. The CDR3 DNA reads as TGTGCCTGGAGTCCAGACTCTGGAAACACCATATATTTT. The chain recombines TRBV30 with TRBJ1-3; D call uncertain. Germline V gene lookup returns CDR1 GTSNPN and CDR2 SVGIG (reference sequence). There are 13 residues in the CDR3. Trimming removed 2 bases at V and 0 bases at J, with 5 bases between. Based on the CDR3 plus reference TRBV30 and TRBJ1-3, the full variable domain is SQTIHQWPATLVQPVGSPLSLECTVEGTSNPNLYWYRQAAGRGLQLLFYSVGIGQISSEVPQNLSASRPQDRQFILSSKKLLLSDSGFYLCAWSPDSGNTIYFGEGSWLTVV.

This clone was found a few times. The chain uses TRBV11-2 and TRBJ1-5; D not resolved. This CDR3 contains 14 residues. V was pared by 0 bases and J by 6 bases, with 9 bases between. The germline CDR1 and CDR2 sequences are SGHAT and FQNNGV. The CDR3 nucleotides read TGTGCCAGCAGCTTAGACTCCGGGAGTCAGCCCCAGCATTTT. It encodes CASSLDSGSQPQHF.

The J gene is TRBJ2-3, the V gene TRBV7-3; D is perhaps TRBD2 (6 bases). The germline V gene has CDR1 SGHTA and CDR2 FQGTGA. This CDR3 region has 15 residues. With 3 bases removed from V and 0 bases from J, the gap between germline ends came to 10 bases. This CDR3 is CASSFRGTSTDTQYF. The CDR3 nucleotides are TGTGCCAGCAGCTTCCGTGGGACTAGCACAGATACGCAGTATTTT.

The chain couples TRBV10-3 to TRBJ1-6, with 9 bases identical to TRBD1. Germline trimming cut 10 bases from V and 5 bases from J; bases unmatched to any gene: 6. CDR1 ENHRY and CDR2 SYGVKD come from the germline V gene. The CDR3 extends over 14 amino acids. This CDR3 reads CATLDRGDNSPLHF. CDR3 nucleotide sequence: TGTGCCACTCTGGACAGGGGCGATAATTCACCCCTCCACTTT.

The V and J genes are TRBV19 and TRBJ2-2, with D tentatively TRBD1 (5 bases). Germline V CDR1 and CDR2: LNHDA, SQIVND (reference sequence). The ends were cut back, 1 base at V and 0 bases at J, with 15 bases in the middle. The CDR3 loop spans 18 amino acids. CDR3 sequence: CASSIVSGRRTNTGELFF. The DNA of the CDR3 is TGTGCCAGTAGTATAGTATCAGGGCGGAGAACGAACACCGGGGAGCTGTTTTTT.

The genes are TRBV7-9 and TRBJ2-2; TRBD1 is a possible D gene (6 bases). The CDR3 is 16 amino acids. Germline V gene data show CDR1 as SEHNR and CDR2 as FQNEAQ (reference sequence). V was pared by 5 bases and J by 6 bases, with 19 bases between. The CDR3 here is CASSPRGQGISGELFF. CDR3 sequence (DNA): TGTGCCAGCAGCCCCCGTGGGCAGGGGATCTCCGGGGAGCTGTTTTTT.

The chain carries TRBV5-6 and TRBJ2-2; D uncertain. Germline V gene lookup returns CDR1 SGHDT and CDR2 YYEEEE. This CDR3 spans 12 amino acids. Trimming removed 2 bases at V and 8 bases at J, with 7 bases between. CDR3 nucleotides: TGTGCCAGCAGCTTTCCCGTGGGGGAGCTGTTTTTT. It encodes CASSFPVGELFF.

The J gene is TRBJ1-1, the V gene TRBV7-2; TRBD1 matches at 9 bases. Germline CDR1 SGHTA, CDR2 FQGNSA. V lost 1 base to trimming and J lost 5 bases; unmatched junction nucleotides: 14. The CDR3 runs 18 residues. DNA of the CDR3: TGTGCCAGCAGCTTAGGAACAGGGGGCCTACCCCCAGGGACTGAAGCTTTCTTT. Its translation is CASSLGTGGLPPGTEAFF.

The chain employs TRBV19 and TRBJ1-6; the match to TRBD1 covers 10 bases. The J segment lost 1 base and the V segment lost 5 bases, leaving 5 bases of the junction unmatched. Germline CDR1 and CDR2: LNHDA and SQIVND (reference sequence). There are 17 residues in the CDR3. CDR3 in amino acids: CASSPRGQGSYNSPLHF. The CDR3 bases are TGTGCCAGTAGTCCGAGGGGACAGGGGTCCTATAATTCACCCCTCCACTTT.

This chain joins TRBV7-3 and TRBJ2-2, with 8 bases identical to TRBD1. J gave up 7 bases and V 5 bases, and 12 bases lay outside the gene matches. The CDR3 loop spans 16 amino acids. Germline V CDR1 and CDR2: SGHTA, FQGTGA. The CDR3 nucleotides read TGTGCCAGCAGCCCATCAGGGGGCGCGGACGGCGGGGAGCTGTTTTTT. Its translation: CASSPSGGADGGELFF.

The J gene is TRBJ2-5, the V gene TRBV5-5, with 7 bases that match TRBD1. Trimming took 6 bases from V and 2 from J; bases not matched to a gene: 10. The germline gives CDR1 SGHKS, CDR2 YYEKEE (reference sequence). The CDR3 extends over 15 amino acids. This chain's CDR3 is CASTRQGRPQETQYF. The CDR3 DNA sequence: TGTGCCAGCACCCGACAGGGAAGACCGCAAGAGACCCAGTACTTC.

This rearrangement joins TRBV7-2 to TRBJ2-2; possibly TRBD1 for D (5 bases). The CDR3 is 15 residues long. The germline CDR1 and CDR2 sequences are SGHTA and FQGNSA. V was cut by 5 bases and J by 1 base, with 11 bases left in between. CDR3 nucleotide sequence: TGTGCCAGCAGCCAACTAACAGGGAACACCGGGGAGCTGTTTTTT. Translated, it gives CASSQLTGNTGELFF.

This chain connects TRBV4-3 to TRBJ2-3; D possibly corresponds to TRBD2 (6 bases). CDR1 is LGHNA and CDR2 is YSLEER in the germline V gene. V shed 0 bases and J shed 2 bases, with 12 bases lying between them. CDR3 length: 16 residues. The CDR3 sequence is CASSQDPSVNTDTQYF. CDR3 coding DNA: TGCGCCAGCAGCCAAGACCCTAGCGTTAACACAGATACGCAGTATTTT.

This chain joins TRBV4-3 and TRBJ2-1; a weak D match, TRBD1 (5 bases). CDR3 length: 20 amino acids. V lost 0 bases and J lost 0, with 21 bases in between. Germline CDR1 is LGHNA and CDR2 is YSLEER. As DNA, the CDR3 is TGCGCCAGCAGCCAAGAAGGCGGCAGGGTTGGGGCTTCCTCCTACAATGAGCAGTTCTTC. It yields the protein CASSQEGGRVGASSYNEQFF.

This chain joins TRBV7-8 and TRBJ1-1; D unclear. The CDR3 sequence is 16 residues long. Per the germline V gene, CDR1 is SGHVS and CDR2 is FQNEAQ. The V end was cut by 5 bases, the J end by 3 bases, with 19 bases between. CDR3 DNA: TGTGCCAGCAGCCTCCGTAGTCAGCGCACATACACTGAAGCTTTCTTT. Translation: CASSLRSQRTYTEAFF.

The chain recombines TRBV9 with TRBJ2-3; 11 bases line up with TRBD2. From germline, CDR1 is SGDLS and CDR2 YYNGEE. V lost 1 base, J lost 0 bases, and 4 bases stayed unmatched. This CDR3 has 17 amino acids. The CDR3, as DNA: TGTGCCAGCAGCGTACCCGTAGCGGGAGGGAGCACAGATACGCAGTATTTT. Protein sequence: CASSVPVAGGSTDTQYF.

This clone has only a few counts. J is TRBJ1-2 and V is TRBV14; 8 positions match TRBD1. Trimming removed 0 bases from V and 5 bases from J; junction bases left unmatched: 5. Germline V lookup: CDR1 SGHDN, CDR2 FVKESK. The CDR3 has 15 residues. In DNA form, the CDR3 reads TGTGCCAGCAGCCAAGAAGCGACAGGGGTGTATGGCTACACCTTC. Amino acids: CASSQEATGVYGYTF.

The chain employs TRBV18 and TRBJ2-3, with D perhaps matching TRBD1 (6 bases). Trimming pared 1 base from V and 2 bases from J, leaving 16 bases between. This CDR3 has 17 amino acids. CDR1 is KGHSH, CDR2 LQKENI, per germline. The CDR3 DNA reads TGTGCCAGCTCACCACGAGAACAGGGAATCCCCACAGATACGCAGTATTTT. This encodes CASSPREQGIPTDTQYF. Full variable domain (rest looked up from reference TRBV18 and TRBJ2-3): NAGVMQNPRHLVRRRGQEARLRCSPMKGHSHVYWYRQLPEEGLKFMVYLQKENIIDESGMPKERFSAEFPKEGPSILRIQQVVRGDSAAYFCASSPREQGIPTDTQYFGPGTRLTVL.